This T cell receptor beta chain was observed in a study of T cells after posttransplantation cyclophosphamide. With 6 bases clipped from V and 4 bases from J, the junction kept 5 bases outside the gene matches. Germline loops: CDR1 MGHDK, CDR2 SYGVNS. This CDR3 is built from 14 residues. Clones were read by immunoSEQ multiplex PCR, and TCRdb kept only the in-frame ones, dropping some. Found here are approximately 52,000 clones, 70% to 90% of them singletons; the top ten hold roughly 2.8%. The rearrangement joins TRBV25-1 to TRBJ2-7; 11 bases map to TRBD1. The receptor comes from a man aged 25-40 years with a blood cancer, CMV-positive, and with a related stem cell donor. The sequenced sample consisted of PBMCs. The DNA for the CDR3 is TGTGCCAGCAGGAGGACAGGGGGCTTTTACGAGCAGTACTTC. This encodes CASRRTGGFYEQYF.